These 10 T cell receptor beta chains originate from one sample sequenced in a study of blood T cells in healthy people across ages. The second PCR ran about 6 to 12 cycles with a sample-barcoded 5' primer and J-beta primers. TCRdb ran MiXCR on the 5' RACE reads and lists one entry per CDR3 protein. The data show about 1,400,000 distinct CDR3 sequences, about 40% seen once. Source material: blood. Receptors originate from a young woman in good health.

This chain joins TRBV12-3 or TRBV12-4 and TRBJ2-5; no firm D call. The CDR3 is 14 residues long. The V end lost 2 bases, the J end lost 4 bases, and 11 bases lay between the germline ends. CDR3 bases: TGTGCCAGCAGTTTACTGGTAGATTTAGAGACCCAGTACTTC. The encoded protein is CASSLLVDLETQYF.

This clonotype was seen a few times. The DNA of the CDR3 is TGTGCCAGCAGCTCGGACAGGGCTGGAGGAGATACGCAGTATTTT. Amino acids: CASSSDRAGGDTQYF. This sequence joins TRBV5-4 and TRBJ2-3; TRBD1 matches at 8 bases. Germline trimming cut 3 bases from V and 5 bases from J; bases unmatched to any gene: 8. Germline CDR1 reads SGHNT; CDR2 reads YYREEE (reference sequence). This CDR3 comprises 15 residues.

This clonotype was recorded a few times. The chain has TRBV4-1 and TRBJ1-1; D gene ambiguous. V lost 1 base, J lost 2 bases, and 17 bases lay in between. This CDR3 has 17 residues. Germline CDR1 MGHRA, CDR2 YSYEKL. The CDR3 nucleotides are TGCGCCAGCAGCCAAGTTTCAGGCCGCCTAGGAAACACTGAAGCTTTCTTT. Amino acid sequence: CASSQVSGRLGNTEAFF.

In its sample, this clonotype was seen a few times. The rearrangement links TRBV6-2 or TRBV6-3 to TRBJ1-5; D uncertain. V was clipped by 6 bases and J by 6 bases, with 18 bases between them. This CDR3 contains 15 residues. CDR1 MNHEY and CDR2 SVGEGT come from the germline V gene. The CDR3 sequence is CASSTAPGRGQPQHF. Written as DNA, the CDR3 is TGTGCCAGCAGCACAGCCCCGGGAAGAGGTCAGCCCCAGCATTTT.

This clonotype was observed a handful of times. The J gene is TRBJ1-2, the V gene TRBV7-9, with 9 bases identical to TRBD1. The germline CDR1 and CDR2 sequences are SEHNR and FQNEAQ (reference sequence). The CDR3 contains 15 residues. Unmatched junction bases numbered 10, after V lost 5 bases and J lost 6 bases. The CDR3 DNA reads as TGTGCCAGCAGCCTTACAGGGGGCGCGGTGGATGGCTACACCTTC. This translates into CASSLTGGAVDGYTF.

This clonotype was observed a handful of times. The gene calls are TRBV7-2 and TRBJ2-1; a weak D match, TRBD1 (6 bases). With 6 bases removed from V and 5 bases from J, the gap between germline ends came to 23 bases. This CDR3 is 17 amino acids long. Germline loops: CDR1 SGHTA, CDR2 FQGNSA. CDR3 protein: CASSRSGTLSWDNEQFF. CDR3 coding DNA: TGTGCCAGCAGTCGGTCCGGGACACTTTCGTGGGACAATGAGCAGTTCTTC. Filled out from reference TRBV7-2 and TRBJ2-1, the complete variable domain reads GAGVSQSPSNKVTEKGKDVELRCDPISGHTALYWYRQSLGQGLEFLIYFQGNSAPDKSGLPSDRFSAERTGGSVSTLTIQRTQQEDSAVYLCASSRSGTLSWDNEQFFGPGTRLTVL.

In DNA form, the CDR3 reads TGTGCCAGCAGTTTCTCTTATCGACAGGGGAGGCAAGAGACCCAGTACTTC. Translating gives CASSFSYRQGRQETQYF. The chain has TRBV11-2 and TRBJ2-5; 8 bases are a match to TRBD1. The V segment lost 6 bases and the J segment 2 bases; nucleotides outside the gene matches: 14. CDR3 length: 17 residues. From germline, CDR1 is SGHAT and CDR2 FQNNGV. Supplemented by reference TRBV11-2 and TRBJ2-5, the full variable domain reads EAGVAQSPRYKIIEKRQSVAFWCNPISGHATLYWYQQILGQGPKLLIQFQNNGVVDDSQLPKDRFSAERLKGVDSTLKIQPAKLEDSAVYLCASSFSYRQGRQETQYFGPGTRLLVL.

The chain uses TRBV2 and TRBJ2-5, with D possibly being TRBD1 (6 bases). Germline-derived CDR1 and CDR2 are SNHLY and FYNNEI. This CDR3 region has 14 residues. Trimming stripped 10 bases from V and 11 bases from J, with 26 bases between. CDR3 DNA: TGTGCCACCAGGGGACCTGCCCGTCTGAGTGAGCAGTACTTC. It codes for CATRGPARLSEQYF. Drawing the rest from reference TRBV2 and TRBJ2-5, the complete variable domain is EPEVTQTPSHQVTQMGQEVILRCVPISNHLYFYWYRQILGQKVEFLVSFYNNEISEKSEIFDDQFSVERPDGSNFTLKIRSTKLEDSAMYFCATRGPARLSEQYFGPGTRLLVL.

Only a few counts were recorded for this clonotype. The V call is TRBV6-2 or TRBV6-3, the J call TRBJ2-2; perhaps TRBD1 as D (5 bases). The germline gives CDR1 MNHEY, CDR2 SVGEGT. Between the trimmed V and J ends, which lost 8 bases and 5 bases, there was a span of 18 bases. The CDR3 covers 15 residues. CDR3 sequence reads: CASRLGQGRTGELFF. Here the CDR3 DNA reads TGTGCCAGCCGACTTGGGCAGGGTAGAACCGGGGAGCTGTTTTTT.

In nucleotides, the CDR3 is TGCGCCAGCCGTTTGGGACTAGCGACCAATGAGCAGTTCTTC. Amino acids: CASRLGLATNEQFF. The V and J genes are TRBV5-1 and TRBJ2-1; 10 positions agree with TRBD2. This CDR3 region has 14 residues. Germline-derived CDR1 and CDR2 are SGHRS and YFSETQ. The V and J ends lost 7 bases and 6 bases, in that order; junction bases with no gene match: 7.